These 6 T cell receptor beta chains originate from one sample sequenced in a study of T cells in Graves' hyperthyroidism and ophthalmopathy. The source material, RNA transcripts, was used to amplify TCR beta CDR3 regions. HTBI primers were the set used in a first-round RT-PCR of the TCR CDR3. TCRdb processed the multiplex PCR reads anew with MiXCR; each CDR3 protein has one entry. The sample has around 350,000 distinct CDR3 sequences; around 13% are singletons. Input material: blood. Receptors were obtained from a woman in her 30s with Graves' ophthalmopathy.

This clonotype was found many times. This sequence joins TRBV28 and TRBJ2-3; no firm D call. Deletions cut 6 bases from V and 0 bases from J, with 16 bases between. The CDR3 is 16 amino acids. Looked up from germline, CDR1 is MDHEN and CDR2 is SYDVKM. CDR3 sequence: CASSRLGGPSTDTQYF. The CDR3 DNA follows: TGTGCCAGCAGCCGCTTGGGCGGACCTAGCACAGATACGCAGTATTTT. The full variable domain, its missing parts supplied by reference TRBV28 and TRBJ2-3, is DVKVTQSSRYLVKRTGEKVFLECVQDMDHENMFWYRQDPGLGLRLIYFSYDVKMKEKGDIPEGYSVSREKKERFSLILESASTNQTSMYLCASSRLGGPSTDTQYFGPGTRLTVL.

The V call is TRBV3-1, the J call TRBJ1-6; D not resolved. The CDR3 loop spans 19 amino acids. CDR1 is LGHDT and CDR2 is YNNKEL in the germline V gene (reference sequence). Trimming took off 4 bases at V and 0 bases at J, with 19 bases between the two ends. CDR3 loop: CASSPVPGRVSSYNSPLHF. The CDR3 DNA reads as TGTGCCAGCAGCCCTGTACCTGGTAGGGTGAGCTCCTATAATTCACCCCTCCACTTT.

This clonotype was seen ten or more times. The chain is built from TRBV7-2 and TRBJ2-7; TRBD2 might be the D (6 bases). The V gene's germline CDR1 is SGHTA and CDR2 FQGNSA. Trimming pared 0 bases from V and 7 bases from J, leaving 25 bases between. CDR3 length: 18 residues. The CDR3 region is CASSLAARAGRGLGEQYF. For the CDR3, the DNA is TGTGCCAGCAGCTTAGCCGCCCGTGCCGGGCGGGGCTTGGGTGAGCAGTACTTC.

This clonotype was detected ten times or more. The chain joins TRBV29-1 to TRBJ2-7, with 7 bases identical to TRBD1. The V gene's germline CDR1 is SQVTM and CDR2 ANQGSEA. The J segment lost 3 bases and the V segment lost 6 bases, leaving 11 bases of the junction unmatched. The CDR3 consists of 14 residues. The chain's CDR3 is CSVVSGTAFYEQYF. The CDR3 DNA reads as TGCAGCGTGGTCTCCGGGACAGCTTTCTACGAGCAGTACTTC.

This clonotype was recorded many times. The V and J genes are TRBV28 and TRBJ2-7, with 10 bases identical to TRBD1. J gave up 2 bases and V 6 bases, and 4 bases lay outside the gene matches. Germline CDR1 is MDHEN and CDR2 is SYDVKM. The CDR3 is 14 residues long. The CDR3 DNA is TGTGCCAGCAGACGGGACAGGGGCCCCTACGAGCAGTACTTC. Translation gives CASRRDRGPYEQYF.

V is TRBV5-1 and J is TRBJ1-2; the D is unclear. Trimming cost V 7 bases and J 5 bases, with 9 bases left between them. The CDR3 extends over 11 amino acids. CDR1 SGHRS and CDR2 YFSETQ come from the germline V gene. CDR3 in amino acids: CASGEAYGYTF. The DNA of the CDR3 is TGCGCCAGCGGTGAGGCTTATGGCTACACCTTC.